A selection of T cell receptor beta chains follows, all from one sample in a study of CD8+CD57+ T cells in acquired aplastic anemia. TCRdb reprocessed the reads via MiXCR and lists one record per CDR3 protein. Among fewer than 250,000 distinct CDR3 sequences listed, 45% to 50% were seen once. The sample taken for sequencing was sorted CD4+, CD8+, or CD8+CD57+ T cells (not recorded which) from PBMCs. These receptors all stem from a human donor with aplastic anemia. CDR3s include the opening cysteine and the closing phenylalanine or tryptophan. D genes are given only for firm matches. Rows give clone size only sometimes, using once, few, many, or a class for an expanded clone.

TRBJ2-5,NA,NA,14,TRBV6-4,CASTPGAGRKTQYF,TGTGCCAGCACCCCGGGGGCCGGAAGAAAGACCCAGTACTTC
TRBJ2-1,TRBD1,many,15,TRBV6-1,CASSEVETGSNEQFF,TGTGCCAGCAGTGAAGTGGAGACAGGGAGCAATGAGCAGTTCTTC
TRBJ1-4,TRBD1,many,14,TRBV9,CASSATGGNEKLFF,TGTGCCAGCAGCGCCACAGGGGGGAATGAAAAACTGTTTTTT
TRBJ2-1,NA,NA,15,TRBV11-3,CASRSLGRAYNEQFF,TGTGCCAGCAGATCACTAGGAAGAGCCTACAATGAGCAGTTCTTC
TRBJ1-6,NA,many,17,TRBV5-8,CASSFTSLTPHNSPLHF,TGTGCCAGCAGCTTTACCAGCCTGACCCCCCATAATTCACCCCTCCACTTT
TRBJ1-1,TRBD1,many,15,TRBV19,CASSRRQGRATEAFF,TGTGCCAGTAGTAGGAGACAGGGCCGGGCCACTGAAGCTTTCTTT
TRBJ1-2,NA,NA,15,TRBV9,CASSPMGDGQHGYTF,TGTGCCAGCAGCCCGATGGGGGACGGGCAACATGGCTACACCTTC
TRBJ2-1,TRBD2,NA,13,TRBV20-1,CSARQTSGVGQFF,TGCAGTGCTAGACAGACTAGCGGGGTGGGGCAGTTCTTC
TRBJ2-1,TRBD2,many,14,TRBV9,CASSGPGGAYEQFF,TGTGCCAGCAGCGGACCGGGGGGAGCGTATGAGCAGTTCTTC
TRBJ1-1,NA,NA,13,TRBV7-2,CASSHPGNTEAFF,TGTGCCAGCAGCCATCCGGGGAACACTGAAGCTTTCTTT
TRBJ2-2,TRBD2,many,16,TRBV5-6,CASSPMTSGNTGELFF,TGTGCCAGCAGCCCCATGACTAGCGGGAACACCGGGGAGCTGTTTTTT
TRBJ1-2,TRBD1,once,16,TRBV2,CASSTTDRGPLYGYTF,TGTGCCAGCAGTACCACGGACAGGGGACCCTTATATGGCTACACCTTC
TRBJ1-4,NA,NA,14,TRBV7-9,CASSLVGIDEKLFF,TGTGCCAGCAGCTTAGTGGGGATCGATGAAAAACTGTTTTTT
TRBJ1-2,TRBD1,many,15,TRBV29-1,CSVDRAGGPNYGYTF,TGCAGCGTTGATCGGGCAGGGGGCCCTAATTATGGCTACACCTTC
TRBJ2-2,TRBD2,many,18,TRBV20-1,CSARDLRLAGVGTGELFF,TGCAGTGCTAGAGACCTCCGACTAGCGGGAGTTGGCACCGGGGAGCTGTTTTTT
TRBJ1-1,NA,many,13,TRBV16,CASSQYRGSEAFF,TGTGCCAGCAGCCAATATCGAGGGTCTGAAGCTTTCTTT
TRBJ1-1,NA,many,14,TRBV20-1,CSARDYVENTEAFF,TGCAGTGCTAGAGATTATGTGGAGAACACTGAAGCTTTCTTT
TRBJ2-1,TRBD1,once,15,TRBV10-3,CAIRGQGAGDNEQFF,TGTGCCATCAGAGGACAGGGGGCTGGGGACAATGAGCAGTTCTTC
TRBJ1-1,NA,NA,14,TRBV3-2,CASSQEGGCTEAFF,TGTGCCAGCAGCCAAGAAGGGGGGTGCACTGAAGCTTTCTTT
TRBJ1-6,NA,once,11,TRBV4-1,CASSQGSPLHF,TGCGCCAGCAGCCAAGGTTCACCCCTCCACTTT
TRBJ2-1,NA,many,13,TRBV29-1,CSVVGGSYNEQFF,TGCAGCGTCGTAGGGGGATCCTACAATGAGCAGTTCTTC
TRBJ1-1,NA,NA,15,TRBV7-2,CASSARKGYNTEAFF,TGTGCCAGCAGCGCACGGAAGGGATATAACACTGAAGCTTTCTTT
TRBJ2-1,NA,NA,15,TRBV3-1,CASTSGTRPYNEQFF,TGTGCCAGCACCTCCGGGACTCGGCCCTACAATGAGCAGTTCTTC
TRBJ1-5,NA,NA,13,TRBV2,CASGNGGNQPQHF,TGTGCCAGCGGAAACGGGGGGAATCAGCCCCAGCATTTT
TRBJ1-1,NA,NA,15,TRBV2,CASSLDPGLNTEAFF,TGTGCCAGCAGCTTAGATCCAGGTCTGAACACTGAAGCTTTCTTT
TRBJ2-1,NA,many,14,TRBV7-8,CASSLWRERNEQFF,TGTGCCAGCAGCTTATGGAGGGAGAGGAATGAGCAGTTCTTC
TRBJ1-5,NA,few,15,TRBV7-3,CASSPVKGVGETQHF,TGTGCCAGCAGCCCCGTGAAGGGAGTTGGAGAGACCCAGCATTTT
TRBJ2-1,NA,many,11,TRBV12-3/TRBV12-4,CASSLAHEQFF,TGTGCCAGCAGTCTAGCCCATGAGCAGTTCTTC
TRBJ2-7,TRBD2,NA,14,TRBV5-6,CASSRGTTSGEQYF,TGTGCCAGCAGCCGCGGGACTACCTCCGGCGAGCAGTACTTC
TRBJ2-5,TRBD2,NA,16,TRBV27,CASSPISGADQETQYF,TGTGCCAGCAGTCCCATCAGCGGGGCCGACCAAGAGACCCAGTACTTC